The clone carrying this T cell receptor beta chain has a single count. Generated by immunoSEQ multiplex PCR, the TCRdb table keeps only in-frame clones and is missing some. The sample contains roughly 89,000 clones, 85% to 90% of which appear only once. The source of the sample is a study of OX40 agonist ivuxolimab in advanced cancers. Study overall: The dose-escalation cohort had hepatocellular carcinoma, melanoma, renal cell or head and neck cancer. Subjects had a mean age of around 60 years, with a range of about 23 to 79; just over 80% were male.

Blood samples were obtained at baseline, cycle 4 day 1, and cycle 7 day 1. CDR1 and CDR2 from the germline V gene are MGHRA and YSYEKL. The length of the CDR3 is 16 residues. The V and J ends lost 1 base and 8 bases respectively, with 20 bases between them. The sample consisted of CD4+ or CD8+ T cells sorted from blood, taken in a trial of the OX40 agonist ivuxolimab. The receptor comes from an adult with an advanced solid tumor such as melanoma, head and neck, liver or kidney cancer. The V call is TRBV4-1, the J call TRBJ1-2; D perhaps matches TRBD1 (5 bases). The CDR3 region has the DNA TGCGCCAGCAGCCAAGGTCCAGGGTTGGCGTCGCAGGGCTACACCTTC. Its protein product is CASSQGPGLASQGYTF.